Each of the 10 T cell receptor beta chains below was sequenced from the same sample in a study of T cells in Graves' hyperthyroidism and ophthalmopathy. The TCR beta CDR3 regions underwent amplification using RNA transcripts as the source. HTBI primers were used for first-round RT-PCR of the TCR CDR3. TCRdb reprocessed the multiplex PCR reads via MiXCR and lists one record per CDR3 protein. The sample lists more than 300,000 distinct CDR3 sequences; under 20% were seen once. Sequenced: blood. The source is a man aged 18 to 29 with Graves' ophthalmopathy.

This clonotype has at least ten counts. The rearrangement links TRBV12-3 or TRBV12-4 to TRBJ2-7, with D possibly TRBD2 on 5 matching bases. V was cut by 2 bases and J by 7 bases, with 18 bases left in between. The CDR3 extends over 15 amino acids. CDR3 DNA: TGTGCCAGCAGTTTATTCCTAGCTCTTCTAAGTGAGCAGTACTTC. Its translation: CASSLFLALLSEQYF.

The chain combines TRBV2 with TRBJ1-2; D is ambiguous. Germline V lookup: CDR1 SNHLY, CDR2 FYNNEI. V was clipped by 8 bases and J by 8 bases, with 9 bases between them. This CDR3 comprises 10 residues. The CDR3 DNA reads TGTGCCAGCTTTTTTCTGGGCTACACCTTC. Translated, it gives CASFFLGYTF.

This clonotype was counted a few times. CDR3 coding DNA: TGTGCCAGCAGTTTAGGGGGACTAGCACTCGAGCAGTTCTTC. Amino acid sequence: CASSLGGLALEQFF. J is TRBJ2-1 and V is TRBV12-3 or TRBV12-4, with 9 bases lining up with TRBD2. The length of the CDR3 is 14 residues. The V gene end was trimmed by 1 base and the J gene end by 10 bases; junction bases not matched to a gene: 5.

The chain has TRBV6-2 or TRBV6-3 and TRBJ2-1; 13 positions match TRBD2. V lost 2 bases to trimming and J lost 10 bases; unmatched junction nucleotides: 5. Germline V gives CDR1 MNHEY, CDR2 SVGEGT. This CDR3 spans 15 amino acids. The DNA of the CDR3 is TGTGCCAGCAGTTACCCGACTAGCGGGGGGAAAGAGCAGTTCTTC. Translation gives CASSYPTSGGKEQFF.

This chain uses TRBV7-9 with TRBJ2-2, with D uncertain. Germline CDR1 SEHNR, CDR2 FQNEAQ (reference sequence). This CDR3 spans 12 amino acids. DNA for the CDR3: TGTGCAACGAAGGAGAACACCGGGGAGCTGTTTTTT. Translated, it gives CATKENTGELFF.

The CDR3 DNA is TGCAGCGTCCGAAGCCCCACGGGACGGTACACAGATACGCAGTATTTT. Protein product: CSVRSPTGRYTDTQYF. This chain links TRBV29-1 with TRBJ2-3, with D perhaps given as TRBD1 or TRBD2 (5 bases each). The germline gives CDR1 SQVTM, CDR2 ANQGSEA. V was trimmed by 6 bases and J by 2 bases, leaving 21 bases between them. The CDR3 is 16 amino acids.

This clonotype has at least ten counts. The CDR3 here is CASSRGLADTDTQYF. In DNA, the CDR3 is TGTGCCAGCAGCCGAGGACTAGCGGACACAGATACGCAGTATTTT. V usage is TRBV2 and J usage is TRBJ2-3; 10 bases are a match to TRBD2. The CDR3 has 15 amino acids. Per germline, CDR1 SNHLY and CDR2 FYNNEI. Germline trimming cut 6 bases from V and 2 bases from J; bases unmatched to any gene: 5.

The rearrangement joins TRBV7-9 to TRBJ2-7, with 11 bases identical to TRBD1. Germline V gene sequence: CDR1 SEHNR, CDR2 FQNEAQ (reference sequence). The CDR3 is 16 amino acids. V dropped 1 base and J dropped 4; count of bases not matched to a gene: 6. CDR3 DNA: TGTGCCAGCAGCTTAGAGAGGACAGGGGGCGGGTACGAGCAGTACTTC. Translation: CASSLERTGGGYEQYF.

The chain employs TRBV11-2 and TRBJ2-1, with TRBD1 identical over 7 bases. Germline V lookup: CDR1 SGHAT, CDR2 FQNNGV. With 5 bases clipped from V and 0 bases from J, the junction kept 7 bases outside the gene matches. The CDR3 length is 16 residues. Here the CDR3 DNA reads TGTGCCAGCAGCACCCGGACAGGCCGCTCCTACAATGAGCAGTTCTTC. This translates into CASSTRTGRSYNEQFF.

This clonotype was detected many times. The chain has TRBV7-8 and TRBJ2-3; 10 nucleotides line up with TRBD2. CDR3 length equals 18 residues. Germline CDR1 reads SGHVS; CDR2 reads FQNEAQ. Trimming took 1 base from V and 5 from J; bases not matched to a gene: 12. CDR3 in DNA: TGTGCCAGCAGCTTAGTTTTGGGAGCGGGGGGGCCTGTAGATACGCAGTATTTT. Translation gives CASSLVLGAGGPVDTQYF.